The entry below describes one T cell receptor (beta chain). This clonotype has more than one count but fewer than ten. Its specific antigen is unknown. The input lacks base qualities; no much larger clone sits a single base away. The data were taken from a study of identical twins (dated by TCRdb to the mid-2010s). Describing the broader study: The study deep-sequenced TCR alpha and beta repertoires from monozygotic twins, unrelated adults of various ages and cord blood to test whether fetal clonotypes persist. To rule out contamination, the twin experiments were replicated at different times with different library preparation protocols.

Every donor was a healthy Caucasian. Three pairs of female monozygotic twins, all aged roughly 18 to 29 years, were included in the twin cohort. RNA for TCR libraries was isolated from peripheral blood mononuclear cells. What the authors observed across the whole study: Fewer insertions were carried by abundant cord blood beta clonotypes; a weaker similar trend was observed in young adult naive repertoires, while no such trend was observed in memory repertoires. In beta out-of-frame sequences, excess twin sharing was weaker, because having fewer shared sequences lowered the signal-to-noise ratio. Because the same donors could not be followed over many years, the conclusions relied on cross-sectional statistical analysis. In monozygotic twins, out-of-frame TCR alpha sharing was systematically underestimated by recombination models, although the models agreed with sharing between unrelated individuals. Zero-insertion analyses could be partly confounded by invariant T cells such as MAIT and iNKT, although diverse VJ usage argued against such confounding for most clonotypes. Compared with coincidental sharing between unrelated individuals, out-of-frame TCR alpha sequences shared between twins had an excess of sequences with low generation probability.

From its cysteine to its phenylalanine, the CDR3 spans 15 amino acids. Only the CDR3 DNA is retained, 45 bases long and in frame from the first base. Germline trimming: 3 bases from V, 6 bases from J; junction bases outside gene matches: 6. CDR1 and CDR2, per the germline V gene (reference sequence), are SGHAT and FQDESV. The library was produced with 5' RACE. Sequencing was carried out with an Illumina HiSeq 2000. Template switching added a universal primer binding site, and the final cDNA carried a unique molecular identifier that allowed TCR cDNA molecules to be counted accurately. Specific primers in the conserved constant-segment region were used to synthesize first-strand cDNA for TCR alpha and beta chains. To control for contamination, each cDNA library was double barcoded with a SMART-Mk sample barcode plus Illumina barcodes. TruSeq adapter sequences and Illumina sample barcodes were added in two successive PCR steps. The Illumina HiSeq platform was used with custom primers to sequence TCR alpha and beta cDNA libraries. The original methods were these. Unique molecular identifiers were extracted from raw reads with MiGEC, and CDR3 positions were determined with MiXCR. For each individual, recombination models were inferred using an EM algorithm with the repgenHMM and IGoR tools. Shared clonotypes were analyzed with the tcR package in R, and sharing was normalized by the product of cloneset sizes. To study raw recombination free of thymic and clonal selection effects, out-of-frame nonproductive sequences were analyzed. TCRdb reanalyzed the raw reads on its own, using fastp at Q25 for trimming and MiXCR for clone calling, and kept in-frame beta chains. Duplicate CDR3 protein sequences are folded into a single record with the most common DNA and genes. The V and J calls come from TCRdb's annotation, not from the publication. A total of 500,000 to 650,000 distinct CDR3 sequences appear in this sample, around 7.4% of them only once. The ten most abundant clones make up less than 2% of the sample.

These data were also reused for a study on yellow fever vaccine responses in identical twins. As the second study states: The T cell response to vaccination in identical twins was reported by the authors to appear partly convergent and partly personalized. In the study, vaccine-responding T cell clones were precisely tracked in identical twins.

This TCR came from a woman under 30 in good health. The chain links TRBV11-1 with TRBJ2-1; 9 junctional bases match TRBD1. Sequencing was done on a sample of PBMCs. The DNA reads TGTGCCAGCAGCTTGCGGACAGGGGCTACCAATGAGCAGTTCTTC. This translates into CASSLRTGATNEQFF. With the portions outside the CDR3 filled from the reference TRBV11-1 and TRBJ2-1 genes, the complete variable region becomes EAEVAQSPRYKITEKSQAVAFWCDPISGHATLYWYRQILGQGPELLVQFQDESVVDDSQLPKDRFSAERLKGVDSTLKIQPAELGDSAMYLCASSLRTGATNEQFFGPGTRLTVL.